The text below deals with one T cell receptor (beta chain). The sample originates from a study of blood T cells in healthy people across ages. In the study overall: Template-switching capture recovered about one barcoded beta molecule per two T cells.

Between the trimmed V and J ends, which lost 4 bases and 5 bases, there was a span of 15 bases. The CDR3 covers 14 residues. The germline V gene has CDR1 SGHDT and CDR2 YYEEEE. A second roughly 6 to 11 cycle PCR used barcoded and J-beta primers. TCRdb independently ran MiXCR on the 5' RACE reads; one entry per CDR3 protein. The table includes about 1,400,000 distinct CDR3 sequences, around 59% detected once. The sample consisted of blood. This rearrangement joins TRBV5-6 to TRBJ2-5, with D tentatively TRBD2 (5 bases). The source of this sequence is a man aged 18 to 35 in good health. This CDR3 reads CASSITPGGETQYF. The CDR3 DNA reads TGTGCCAGCAGCATTACACCAGGCGGGGAGACCCAGTACTTC.